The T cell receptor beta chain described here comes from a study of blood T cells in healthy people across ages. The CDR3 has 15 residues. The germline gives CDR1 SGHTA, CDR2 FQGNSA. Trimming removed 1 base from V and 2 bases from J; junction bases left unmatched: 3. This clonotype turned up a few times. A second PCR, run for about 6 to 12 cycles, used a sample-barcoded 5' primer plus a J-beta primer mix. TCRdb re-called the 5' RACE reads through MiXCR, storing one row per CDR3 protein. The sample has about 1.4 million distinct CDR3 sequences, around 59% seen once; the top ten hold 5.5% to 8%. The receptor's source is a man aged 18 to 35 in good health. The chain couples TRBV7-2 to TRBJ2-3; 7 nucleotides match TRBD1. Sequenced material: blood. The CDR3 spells CASSLDRGYTDTQYF. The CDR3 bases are TGTGCCAGCAGCTTAGACAGGGGTTACACAGATACGCAGTATTTT.